A single sample is the source of the 28 T cell receptor beta chains below, sequenced in a study of cytomegalovirus exposure and HLA in healthy donors (TCRdb year 2017). Preparation of the library involved the immunoSEQ multiplex PCR assay. For the multiplex PCR, a mixture combining 60 forward primers for TCR Vbeta segments and 13 reverse primers for TCR Jbeta segments was used. In its TCRdb copy, this immuneACCESS table keeps in-frame sequences only and misses some clones. Where compared with another copy, unresolved V genes explain less than half of these, and the others have no known cause. A total of 150,000 to 200,000 clones appear in this sample, around 83% of them only once. Roughly 6.5% of the sample rests with the top ten. Sample: PBMCs. Every receptor here comes from a man aged 50-60 years in good health and CMV-seropositive.

The V gene is TRBV4-1, the J gene TRBJ2-7, with 9 bases lining up with TRBD1. The CDR3 is 17 residues long. The germline V gene encodes CDR1 MGHRA and CDR2 YSYEKL. After removal of 3 bases from V and 3 bases from J, the junction contained 12 bases not matched to a gene. CDR3 sequence: CASSHFPKGQGNYEQYF. The DNA for the CDR3 is TGCGCCAGCAGCCATTTCCCTAAGGGACAGGGAAACTACGAGCAGTACTTC.

The chain links TRBV7-9 to TRBJ2-7, with D unresolved. Per germline, CDR1 SEHNR and CDR2 FQNEAQ (reference sequence). The CDR3 spans 12 residues. Trimming cost V 3 bases and J 6 bases, with 9 bases left between them. DNA for the CDR3: TGTGCCAGCAGCTTCAGGCCGTTCGAGCAGTACTTC. Translation: CASSFRPFEQYF.

V is TRBV7-9 and J is TRBJ1-1; D unresolved. V shed 6 bases and J shed 1 base, with 12 bases lying between them. Germline CDR1 is SEHNR and CDR2 is FQNEAQ (reference sequence). The CDR3 sequence is 14 residues long. The CDR3 is CASRFTNRNTEAFF. The CDR3 nucleotides are TGTGCCAGCAGATTCACGAACAGGAACACTGAAGCTTTCTTT.

This clone was seen a single time. The chain combines TRBV7-9 with TRBJ1-1, with D maybe TRBD1 (6 bases). Trimming took 5 bases from V and 4 from J, leaving 17 bases between them. CDR3 length: 15 residues. Germline assignment: CDR1 SEHNR and CDR2 FQNEAQ (reference sequence). This chain's CDR3 is CASSPSTGLSTEAFF. CDR3 DNA: TGTGCCAGCAGCCCAAGCACAGGGCTATCCACTGAAGCTTTCTTT.

This chain links TRBV7-2 with TRBJ1-1, with D possibly being TRBD1 (5 bases). Germline V gene sequence: CDR1 SGHTA, CDR2 FQGNSA. Trimming removed 1 base at V and 1 base at J, with 7 bases between. This CDR3 region has 14 residues. CDR3 nucleotides: TGTGCCAGCAGCTTAGAGGGGAAGAACACTGAAGCTTTCTTT. Its protein product is CASSLEGKNTEAFF. Full variable domain (missing parts from reference TRBV7-2 and TRBJ1-1): GAGVSQSPSNKVTEKGKDVELRCDPISGHTALYWYRQSLGQGLEFLIYFQGNSAPDKSGLPSDRFSAERTGGSVSTLTIQRTQQEDSAVYLCASSLEGKNTEAFFGQGTRLTVV.

This clone turned up a few times. The chain links TRBV5-1 to TRBJ1-2; a weak D match, TRBD1 (5 bases). Germline V gene lookup returns CDR1 SGHRS and CDR2 YFSETQ. The CDR3 is made up of 14 amino acids. V lost 0 bases to trimming and J lost 6 bases, with 12 bases between them. The CDR3 bases are TGCGCCAGCAGCTTGGTGCAGGGAGGAGATGGCTACACCTTC. This codes for CASSLVQGGDGYTF.

This chain links TRBV5-4 with TRBJ2-6; tentatively, D is TRBD1 (5 bases). The V end was cut by 0 bases, the J end by 2 bases, with 6 bases between. The CDR3 loop spans 15 amino acids. The germline V gene has CDR1 SGHNT and CDR2 YYREEE (reference sequence). The CDR3, as DNA: TGTGCCAGCAGCTTGGGCAGGGCTGGGGCCAACGTCCTGACTTTC. Its translation: CASSLGRAGANVLTF.

In nucleotides, the CDR3 is TGCAGTGCCCTCGGTACAGATACGCAGTATTTT. This translates into CSALGTDTQYF. The genes are TRBV20-1 and TRBJ2-3; D call uncertain. Germline V gives CDR1 DFQATT, CDR2 SNEGSKA (reference sequence). This CDR3 comprises 11 residues. The V gene lost 6 bases and the J gene lost 3 bases, with 7 bases spanning the gap.

This chain links TRBV5-5 with TRBJ2-7; TRBD2 matches at 7 bases. Germline lookup yields CDR1 SGHKS and CDR2 YYEKEE (reference sequence). The CDR3 is made up of 14 amino acids. After removal of 4 bases from V and 0 bases from J, the junction contained 4 bases not matched to a gene. CDR3 sequence reads: CASSTGTTSYEQYV. The CDR3 DNA is TGTGCCAGCAGCACCGGGACTACCTCCTACGAGCAGTACGTC.

This clone occurred once. V usage is TRBV5-1 and J usage is TRBJ1-2; the match to TRBD1 covers 7 bases. The CDR3 has 15 residues. Germline values: CDR1 SGHRS, CDR2 YFSETQ. V trimming: 2 bases; J trimming: 3 bases; junction bases outside the gene matches: 7. The CDR3 protein is CASSFTPGQHYGYTF. The CDR3 DNA reads TGCGCCAGCAGCTTCACCCCGGGACAGCACTATGGCTACACCTTC. The full variable domain, with the rest looked up from reference TRBV5-1 and TRBJ1-2, is KAGVTQTPRYLIKTRGQQVTLSCSPISGHRSVSWYQQTPGQGLQFLFEYFSETQRNKGNFPGRFSGRQFSNSRSEMNVSTLELGDSALYLCASSFTPGQHYGYTFGSGTRLTVV.

The genes are TRBV5-1 and TRBJ2-7, with unresolved D. The CDR3 has 13 amino acids. Germline CDR1 is SGHRS and CDR2 is YFSETQ. V was pared by 4 bases and J by 7 bases, with 15 bases between. As DNA, the CDR3 is TGCGCCAGCAGCAGCAAGGCCCCCCTGGAGCAGTACGTC. Encoded protein: CASSSKAPLEQYV.

The chain carries TRBV5-1 and TRBJ2-1, with 10 bases fitting TRBD1. V lost 3 bases to trimming and J lost 4 bases; unmatched junction nucleotides: 4. Germline V gives CDR1 SGHRS, CDR2 YFSETQ. The CDR3 has 15 amino acids. CDR3 residues: CASSSPGQGYNEQFF. CDR3 in DNA: TGCGCCAGCAGCTCCCCGGGACAGGGGTACAATGAGCAGTTCTTC.

The J gene is TRBJ2-5, the V gene TRBV27, with TRBD2 identical over 9 bases. The last part of the DNA fits TRBJ2-7 better; the J call may be wrong. This CDR3 has 16 residues. Germline V CDR1 and CDR2: MNHEY, SMNVEV (reference sequence). Here the CDR3 DNA reads TGTGCCAGCAGTCCGTTAGCGGGGGCCATCTCCTACGAGCAGTACTTC. This translates into CASSPLAGAISYEQYF.

CDR3 DNA sequence: TGTGCCAGCAGCATCCCGGACAGGGACCTAGTCAATCAGCCCCAGCATTTT. Translation: CASSIPDRDLVNQPQHF. The chain is built from TRBV7-2 and TRBJ1-5; 8 bases are a match to TRBD1. After removal of 5 bases from V and 3 bases from J, the junction contained 12 bases not matched to a gene. Germline CDR1 reads SGHTA; CDR2 reads FQGNSA. This CDR3 is 17 amino acids long.

This clone was detected ten times or more. The gene calls are TRBV19 and TRBJ2-7; weak D call: TRBD2 (7 bases). V gave up 4 bases and J gave up 3 bases, with 16 bases separating them. The CDR3 is 15 residues long. Germline values: CDR1 LNHDA, CDR2 SQIVND (reference sequence). The CDR3 region has the DNA TGTGCCAGTAGTACCGGAGGGGGGGGATTCTACGAGCAGTACTTC. Amino acid sequence: CASSTGGGGFYEQYF. Supplemented by reference TRBV19 and TRBJ2-7, the full variable domain reads DGGITQSPKYLFRKEGQNVTLSCEQNLNHDAMYWYRQDPGQGLRLIYYSQIVNDFQKGDIAEGYSVSREKKESFPLTVTSAQKNPTAFYLCASSTGGGGFYEQYFGPGTRLTVT.

The rearrangement links TRBV6-6 to TRBJ1-1, with 7 positions matching TRBD1. After removal of 9 bases from V and 2 bases from J, the junction contained 3 bases not matched to a gene. The CDR3 has 12 residues. The germline CDR1 and CDR2 sequences are MNHNY and SVGAGI (reference sequence). The CDR3 reads CASRQGNTEAFF. The CDR3, as DNA: TGTGCCAGTCGACAGGGCAACACTGAAGCTTTCTTT.

This clone was seen just once. This rearrangement joins TRBV7-2 to TRBJ2-1; 9 bases align to TRBD2. The CDR3 extends over 15 amino acids. The V and J ends lost 0 bases and 8 bases, in that order; junction bases with no gene match: 5. Germline V gene sequence: CDR1 SGHTA, CDR2 FQGNSA. CDR3: CASSLAGGGAYEQFF. CDR3 in DNA: TGTGCCAGCAGCTTAGCTGGCGGGGGGGCCTATGAGCAGTTCTTC.

This chain connects TRBV6-6 to TRBJ2-7; TRBD1 is a possible D gene (6 bases). Germline V gene data show CDR1 as MNHNY and CDR2 as SVGAGI (reference sequence). The CDR3 runs to 15 residues. V was pared by 4 bases and J by 3 bases, with 16 bases between. CDR3 residues: CASSSSGTRNYEQYV. The CDR3, as DNA: TGTGCCAGCAGTTCCTCCGGGACACGGAACTACGAGCAGTACGTC.

J is TRBJ1-3 and V is TRBV11-2; tentatively, D is TRBD1 (5 bases). The germline V gene encodes CDR1 SGHAT and CDR2 FQNNGV. Trimming left V 5 bases short and J 0 bases short, with 11 bases between. The CDR3 totals 15 residues. The CDR3 nucleotides read TGTGCCAGCAGCCCTGGCAGGGACTCTGGAAACACCATATATTTT. Its protein is CASSPGRDSGNTIYF.

The rearrangement uses TRBV19 and TRBJ2-2; 10 bases agree with TRBD2. Germline-derived CDR1 and CDR2 are LNHDA and SQIVND (reference sequence). V lost 4 bases, J lost 2 bases, and 4 bases stayed unmatched. The CDR3 contains 16 residues. CDR3 coding DNA: TGTGCCAGTAGTAAGGGACTAGCGCAAAACACCGGGGAGCTGTTTTTT. It is translated as CASSKGLAQNTGELFF.

This chain connects TRBV28 to TRBJ2-1; D unclear. The V end was cut by 6 bases, the J end by 6 bases, with 18 bases between. Per germline, CDR1 MDHEN and CDR2 SYDVKM. The CDR3 is 15 amino acids. The CDR3 DNA is TGTGCCAGCAGCTCCGCCGGGTCTTTGGCCAATGAGCAGTTCTTC. It codes for CASSSAGSLANEQFF.

The J gene is TRBJ2-2, the V gene TRBV5-1, with a weak D call TRBD2 (6 bases). Per the germline V gene, CDR1 is SGHRS and CDR2 is YFSETQ. This CDR3 has 18 residues. V was trimmed by 1 base and J by 0 bases, leaving 16 bases between them. CDR3 DNA: TGCGCCAGCAGCTTGACCCACGGGGCGGGATCGAACACCGGGGAGCTGTTTTTT. Its translation is CASSLTHGAGSNTGELFF.

The gene calls are TRBV18 and TRBJ2-2; possible D gene TRBD2, 6 bases. This CDR3 has 17 amino acids. Germline V gene sequence: CDR1 KGHSH, CDR2 LQKENI. The germline V and J ends were trimmed by 0 bases and 6 bases, with 17 bases remaining between them. The DNA for the CDR3 is TGTGCCAGCTCACCACCTCGCGGGGCGTATATCCCCGGGGAGCTGTTTTTT. Protein product: CASSPPRGAYIPGELFF.

The chain uses TRBV5-1 and TRBJ1-5, with D possibly matching TRBD1 (5 bases). There are 14 residues in the CDR3. Trimming took off 7 bases at V and 0 bases at J, with 11 bases between the two ends. Germline V gene lookup returns CDR1 SGHRS and CDR2 YFSETQ. CDR3 nucleotides: TGCGCCAGCGCACCGGGGGATAGCAATCAGCCCCAGCATTTT. As protein: CASAPGDSNQPQHF. Looking up the rest from reference TRBV5-1 and TRBJ1-5 gives the full variable domain: KAGVTQTPRYLIKTRGQQVTLSCSPISGHRSVSWYQQTPGQGLQFLFEYFSETQRNKGNFPGRFSGRQFSNSRSEMNVSTLELGDSALYLCASAPGDSNQPQHFGDGTRLSIL.

The chain couples TRBV7-9 to TRBJ2-6; 7 nucleotides agree with TRBD1. Trimming took 5 bases from V and 0 from J; bases not matched to a gene: 10. CDR1 SEHNR and CDR2 FQNEAQ come from the germline V gene (reference sequence). This CDR3 contains 18 residues. The CDR3 sequence is CASSPLRGQSSGANVLTF. The CDR3 DNA sequence: TGTGCCAGCAGCCCCCTCCGGGGACAGTCCTCTGGGGCCAACGTCCTGACTTTC. Full variable domain (outside the CDR3, taken from reference TRBV7-9 and TRBJ2-6): DTGVSQNPRHKITKRGQNVTFRCDPISEHNRLYWYRQTLGQGPEFLTYFQNEAQLEKSRLLSDRFSAERPKGSFSTLEIQRTEQGDSAMYLCASSPLRGQSSGANVLTFGAGSRLTVL.

The chain has TRBV5-4 and TRBJ1-6, with 9 bases aligning to TRBD1. Germline loops: CDR1 SGHNT, CDR2 YYREEE (reference sequence). Losses at the gene ends were 5 bases for V and 10 bases for J; bases not matched to a gene: 4. CDR3 size: 13 residues. The CDR3 bases are TGTGCCAGCAGTTCGGACAGGGGATCACCCCTCCACTTT. Its translation: CASSSDRGSPLHF.

This clone has just one count. J is TRBJ2-7 and V is TRBV6-1; D uncertain. The V end was cut by 6 bases, the J end by 3 bases, with 9 bases between. The CDR3 loop spans 12 amino acids. Germline V gene sequence: CDR1 MNHNS, CDR2 SASEGT. CDR3 region: CASSLEYYEQYV. The CDR3 DNA reads as TGTGCCAGCAGCCTCGAGTACTACGAGCAGTACGTC.

The chain uses TRBV7-6 and TRBJ1-1; TRBD1 matches 7 bases. Trimming took 5 bases from V and 3 from J; bases not matched to a gene: 6. The germline V gene encodes CDR1 SGHVS and CDR2 FNYEAQ. CDR3 length equals 14 residues. The CDR3 sequence: CASSPTGWDTEAFF. CDR3 nucleotide sequence: TGTGCCAGCAGCCCGACAGGGTGGGACACTGAAGCTTTCTTT. Combining the CDR3 with reference TRBV7-6 and TRBJ1-1 gives the whole variable domain GAGVSQSPRYKVTKRGQDVALRCDPISGHVSLYWYRQALGQGPEFLTYFNYEAQQDKSGLPNDRFSAERPEGSISTLTIQRTEQRDSAMYRCASSPTGWDTEAFFGQGTRLTVV.